Reported below is one T cell receptor beta chain. How the authors handled the data: Using reference gene primer amplification, nucleated cell counts were estimated. The assay was immunoSEQ multiplex PCR, and TCRdb's table has in-frame clones only and misses some. The DNA was the basis for D and trimming; V, J and clone size are from that table. In the table there are roughly 100,000 clones, around 84% of which are singletons. The data stem from a study of blood T cell repertoires in COVID-19. Study-level background: The United States, Italy and Spain supplied acute and convalescent COVID-19 samples. In each case, the material was cDNA or gDNA derived from T cells, B-cell-depleted T cells, or PBMCs.

V dropped 1 base and J dropped 4; count of bases not matched to a gene: 5. The germline V gene has CDR1 SGHRS and CDR2 YFSETQ. This CDR3 contains 14 residues. The chain couples TRBV5-1 to TRBJ2-7; 7 nucleotides match TRBD2. The TCR comes from an older man with active or convalescent COVID-19. Sequences were obtained from peripheral blood. The CDR3 region is CASSLTGGGYEQYF. The CDR3 nucleotides are TGCGCCAGCAGCTTGACTGGGGGGGGTTACGAGCAGTACTTC.